This T cell receptor beta chain was profiled in a study of blood T cell repertoires in COVID-19. Study summary: Sites across the United States, Italy and Spain contributed samples from acute and convalescent COVID-19. PBMCs, B-cell-depleted T cells, or T cells provided the cDNA or gDNA that made up the material.

Authors' analysis steps: Amplification with reference gene primers provided the estimates of nucleated cell counts. The method was immunoSEQ multiplex PCR; TCRdb's version includes in-frame clones alone and lacks a portion of them. The V and J calls and clone size are taken from that table; D and trimming were inferred from the DNA. The top ten clones hold 8.5% to 10% of a sample with 65,000 to 75,000 clones, approximately 78% of them seen once. The CDR3 covers 16 residues. J was trimmed by 5 bases and V by 4 bases; bases with no gene match: 14. Germline V gene lookup returns CDR1 SGDLS and CDR2 YYNGEE.

The source material was peripheral blood. The clonotype comes from a woman of 80 years or more with acute or convalescent COVID-19. The chain combines TRBV9 with TRBJ1-1; 7 bases fit TRBD1. CDR3 sequence: CASSPQLGGALTEAFF. CDR3 nucleotides: TGTGCCAGCAGCCCCCAGTTAGGGGGCGCGCTTACTGAAGCTTTCTTT.